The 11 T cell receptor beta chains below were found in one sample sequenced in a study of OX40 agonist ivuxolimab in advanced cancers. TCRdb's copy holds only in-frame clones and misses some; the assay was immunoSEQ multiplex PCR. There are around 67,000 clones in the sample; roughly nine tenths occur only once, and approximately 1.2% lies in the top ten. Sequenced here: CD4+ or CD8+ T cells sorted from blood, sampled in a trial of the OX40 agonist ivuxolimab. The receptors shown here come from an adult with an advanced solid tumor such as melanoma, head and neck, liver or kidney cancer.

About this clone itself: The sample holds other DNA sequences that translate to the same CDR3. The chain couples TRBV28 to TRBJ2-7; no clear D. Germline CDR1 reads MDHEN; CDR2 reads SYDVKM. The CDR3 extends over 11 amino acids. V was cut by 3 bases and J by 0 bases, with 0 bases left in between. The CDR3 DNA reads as TGTGCCAGCAGTTTCTCCTACGAGCAGTACTTC. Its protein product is CASSFSYEQYF.

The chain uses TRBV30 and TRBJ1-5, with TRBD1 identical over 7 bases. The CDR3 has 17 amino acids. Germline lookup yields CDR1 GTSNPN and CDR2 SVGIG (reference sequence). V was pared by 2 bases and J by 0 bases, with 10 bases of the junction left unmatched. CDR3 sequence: CAWSPGTASLSNQPQHF. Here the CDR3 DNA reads TGTGCCTGGAGTCCAGGGACAGCCAGTCTTAGCAATCAGCCCCAGCATTTT.

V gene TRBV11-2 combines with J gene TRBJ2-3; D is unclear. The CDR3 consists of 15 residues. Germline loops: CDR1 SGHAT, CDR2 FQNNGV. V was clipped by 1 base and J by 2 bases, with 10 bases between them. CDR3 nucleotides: TGTGCCAGCAGCTTAGCTTCATTCAACACAGATACGCAGTATTTT. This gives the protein CASSLASFNTDTQYF.

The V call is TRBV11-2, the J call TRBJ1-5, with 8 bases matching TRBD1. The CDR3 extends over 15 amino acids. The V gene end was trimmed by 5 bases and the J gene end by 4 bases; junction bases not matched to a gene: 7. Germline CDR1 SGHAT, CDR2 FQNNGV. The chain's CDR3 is CASSPMTGDNQPQHF. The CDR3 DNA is TGTGCCAGCAGCCCAATGACAGGGGATAATCAGCCCCAGCATTTT.

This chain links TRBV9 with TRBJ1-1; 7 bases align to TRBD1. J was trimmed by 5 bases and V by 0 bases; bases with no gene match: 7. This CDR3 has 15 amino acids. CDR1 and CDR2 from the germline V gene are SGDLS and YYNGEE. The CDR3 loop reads CASSVGGTARTEAFF. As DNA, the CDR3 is TGTGCCAGCAGCGTAGGAGGGACAGCTAGGACTGAAGCTTTCTTT.

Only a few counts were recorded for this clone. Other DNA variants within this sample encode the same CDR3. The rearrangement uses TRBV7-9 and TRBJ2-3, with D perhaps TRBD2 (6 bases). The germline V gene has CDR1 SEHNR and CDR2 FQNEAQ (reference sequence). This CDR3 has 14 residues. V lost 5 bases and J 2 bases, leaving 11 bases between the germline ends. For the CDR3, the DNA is TGTGCCAGCAGCCGTAGCGGCAACACAGATACGCAGTATTTT. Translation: CASSRSGNTDTQYF.

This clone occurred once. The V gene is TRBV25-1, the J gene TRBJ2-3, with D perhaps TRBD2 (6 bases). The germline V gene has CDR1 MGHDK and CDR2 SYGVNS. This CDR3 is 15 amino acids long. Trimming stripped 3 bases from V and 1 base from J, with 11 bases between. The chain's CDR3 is CASSDPGERTDTQYF. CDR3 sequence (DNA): TGTGCCAGCAGTGATCCGGGGGAACGCACAGATACGCAGTATTTT.

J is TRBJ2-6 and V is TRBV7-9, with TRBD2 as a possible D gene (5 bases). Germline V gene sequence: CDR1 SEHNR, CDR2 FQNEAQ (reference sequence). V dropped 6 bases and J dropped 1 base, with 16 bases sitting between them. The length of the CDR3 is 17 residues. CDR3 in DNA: TGTGCCAGCAGGCCGGACGGGATCCAATCTGGGGCCAACGTCCTGACTTTC. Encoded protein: CASRPDGIQSGANVLTF.

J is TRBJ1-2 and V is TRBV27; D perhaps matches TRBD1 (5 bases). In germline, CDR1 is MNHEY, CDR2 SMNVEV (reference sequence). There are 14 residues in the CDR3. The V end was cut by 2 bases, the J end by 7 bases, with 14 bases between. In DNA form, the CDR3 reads TGTGCCAGCAGTTTAGCCGGGGGTAGGGGTGGCTACACCTTC. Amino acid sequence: CASSLAGGRGGYTF.

CDR3 amino acids: CASRRPDRGLYNNEQFF. The CDR3 DNA is TGCGCCAGCAGGAGGCCCGACAGGGGCCTTTACAACAATGAGCAGTTCTTC. This rearrangement joins TRBV10-1 to TRBJ2-1, with 8 bases lining up with TRBD1. Germline lookup yields CDR1 WNHNN and CDR2 SYGVQD (reference sequence). V lost 6 bases, J lost 5 bases, and 15 bases stayed unmatched. The CDR3 has 17 residues.

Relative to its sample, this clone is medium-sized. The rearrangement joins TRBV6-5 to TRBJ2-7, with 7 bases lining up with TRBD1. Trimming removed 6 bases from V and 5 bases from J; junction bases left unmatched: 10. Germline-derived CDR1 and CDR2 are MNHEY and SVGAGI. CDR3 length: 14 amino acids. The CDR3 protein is CASRLGGPGNEQYF. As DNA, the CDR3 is TGTGCCAGCAGACTAGGGGGCCCGGGAAACGAGCAGTACTTC.